This is a list of T cell receptor beta chains from one sample in a study of control samples from healthy donors and cancer patients. Some clones are missing from TCRdb's copy, which holds only in-frame ones; the method was immunoSEQ multiplex PCR. This table holds roughly 100,000 clones, around 89% found once. Sequencing used PBMCs. The source of these receptors is a man aged 60-69 years with lung cancer. Each CDR3 is given with its conserved first and last residue. The D gene is left open where the match is weak. Not every row has a clone size; where given, it reads once, few, many or a size class.

d_call	j_call	v_call	clone_size	cdr3_nt	cdr3_aa
NA	TRBJ2-1	TRBV7-9	few	TGTGCCAGCAGCTTATCGAACAATGAGCAGTTCTTC	CASSLSNNEQFF
NA	TRBJ2-2	TRBV25-1	NA	TGTGCCAGCAGTACCACACCAGGGTTCACCGGGGAGCTGTTTTTT	CASSTTPGFTGELFF
NA	TRBJ1-1	TRBV10-2	NA	TGCGCCAGCAGTGAGCTGGGTCCGAACACTGAAGCTTTCTTT	CASSELGPNTEAFF
NA	TRBJ1-2	TRBV5-4	NA	TGTGCCAGCAGCTTGGGCGCCGACTATGGCTACACCTTC	CASSLGADYGYTF
NA	TRBJ1-1	TRBV20-1	NA	TGCAGTGCTAGGGGGGTCGCCGAAGCTTTCTTT	CSARGVAEAFF
NA	TRBJ1-2	TRBV5-4	NA	TGTGCCAGCAGCAGCGAGGGGCCTAGAGACTACTATGGCTACACCTTC	CASSSEGPRDYYGYTF
NA	TRBJ2-2	TRBV7-3	NA	TGTGCCAGCAGCCAACAGGGTTTCCCAACTGGGCTGTTTTTT	CASSQQGFPTGLFF
TRBD1	TRBJ1-4	TRBV5-1	once	TGCGCCAGCAGCTTAATTCCGGGACAGGCTAATGAAAAACTGTTTTTT	CASSLIPGQANEKLFF
TRBD1	TRBJ2-5	TRBV5-6	NA	TGTGCCAGCAGCTTTTTACAGGGGAATGTTGAGACCCAGTACTTC	CASSFLQGNVETQYF
NA	TRBJ2-3	TRBV19	NA	TGTGCCAGTAGTCCTGCGGCAAGCACAGATACGCAGTATTTT	CASSPAASTDTQYF
NA	TRBJ1-1	TRBV6-6	NA	TGTGCCAGCACCCGGGAAAGGACTGAAGCTTTCTTT	CASTRERTEAFF
NA	TRBJ2-4	TRBV11-2	NA	TGTGCCAGCAGCTCGACGGAAGCCAAAAACATTCAGTACTTC	CASSSTEAKNIQYF
TRBD1	TRBJ1-3	TRBV4-1	NA	TGCGCCAGCAGCGCAGGAGGCCCCGGGACAGAGGAAAACACCATATATTTT	CASSAGGPGTEENTIYF
NA	TRBJ1-3	TRBV6-1	NA	TGTGCCAGCAGTGAGAGGACCGGAACTGGAAACACCATATATTTT	CASSERTGTGNTIYF
TRBD2	TRBJ2-4	TRBV4-2	NA	TGTGCCAGCAGCCAAGAATTAAGGACTAGCGGGGTCGCCAAAAACATTCAGTACTTC	CASSQELRTSGVAKNIQYF
NA	TRBJ2-5	TRBV18	NA	TGTGCCAGCTCACCGCGGCAGGGAGTAGGGGAGACCCAGTACTTC	CASSPRQGVGETQYF
TRBD1	TRBJ1-5	TRBV18	NA	TGTGCCAGCTCACCCGGGACAGGAGGCGATCAGCCCCAGCATTTT	CASSPGTGGDQPQHF
NA	TRBJ2-5	TRBV7-9	NA	TGTGCCAGCAGCTTAGATCCGCGACAGGCGGGGAGGGGGACCCAGTACTTC	CASSLDPRQAGRGTQYF
NA	TRBJ2-5	TRBV5-1	NA	TGCGCCAGCAGCCCCCGACTGGAAGAGACCCAGTACTTC	CASSPRLEETQYF
NA	TRBJ2-2	TRBV11-2	NA	TGTGCCAGCAGCTTAGGAAGGGCCGGGGAGCTGTTTTTT	CASSLGRAGELFF
NA	TRBJ1-5	TRBV19	few	TGTGCCAGTAGTATTCGGCCAGACAATCAGCCCCAGCATTTT	CASSIRPDNQPQHF
NA	TRBJ2-5	TRBV10-1	once	TGCGCCAGCAGTGGACACCGGGACTTTGGAGAGACCCAGTACTTC	CASSGHRDFGETQYF
TRBD2	TRBJ2-1	TRBV30	NA	TGTGCCTGCGTGACTAGCGGGGGTCCGGTATCACAGTTCTTC	CACVTSGGPVSQFF
TRBD1	TRBJ2-6	TRBV19	NA	TGTGCCAGTAGTATAAAGACAGGGAGTAGTGCTGGGGCCAACGTCCTGACTTTC	CASSIKTGSSAGANVLTF
NA	TRBJ2-7	TRBV12-3/TRBV12-4	NA	TGTGCCAGCAGTGTGGCCTTCTCCTACGAGCAGTACTTC	CASSVAFSYEQYF
TRBD1	TRBJ2-5	TRBV19	NA	TGTGCCAGTAGAAACTTCGGGACAGGGGTACAAGAGACCCAGTACTTC	CASRNFGTGVQETQYF
TRBD1	TRBJ1-1	TRBV7-2	NA	TGTGCCAGCAGCTTAATTGCGGGGACAGGGGGCACTGAAGCTTTCTTT	CASSLIAGTGGTEAFF
TRBD2	TRBJ2-5	TRBV5-1	NA	TGCGCCAGCAGCTTGGAGGCTAGCGGGGCATTAATTCAAGAGACCCAGTACTTC	CASSLEASGALIQETQYF
TRBD1	TRBJ1-2	TRBV18	NA	TGTGCCAGCTCACCTGGGACAGGGTTTCGCGGAGACTATGGCTACACCTTC	CASSPGTGFRGDYGYTF
NA	TRBJ2-2	TRBV7-9	once	TGTGCCAGCAGCACGACAGGTGGACGGACCGGGGAGCTGTTTTTT	CASSTTGGRTGELFF
TRBD1	TRBJ1-5	TRBV5-1	NA	TGCGCCAGCAGCTTGTCAGGACAGGGCCAGCCCCAGCATTTT	CASSLSGQGQPQHF
NA	TRBJ2-7	TRBV12-3/TRBV12-4	NA	TGTGCCAGCAGTGTCTCTCCAGGGTACGAGCAGTACTTC	CASSVSPGYEQYF
TRBD1	TRBJ2-2	TRBV7-9	NA	TGTGCCAGCAGCTTCAGGACAGGGGGCAAGTCCGGGGAGCTGTTTTTT	CASSFRTGGKSGELFF
NA	TRBJ2-1	TRBV7-3	NA	TGTGCCAGCAGCTCCCAAGGGGATGAGCAGTTCTTC	CASSSQGDEQFF
NA	TRBJ2-5	TRBV11-3	NA	TGTGCCAGCAGCCGTCACCCCGGGGGCGGGCAAGAGACCCAGTACTTC	CASSRHPGGGQETQYF
NA	TRBJ1-2	TRBV3-1/TRBV3-2	NA	TGTGCCAGCAGCCTACTTCGGGACGGTGGCTACACCTTC	CASSLLRDGGYTF
NA	TRBJ1-5	TRBV5-1	NA	TGCGCCAGCAGAATACAGGAAAATCAGCCCCAGCATTTT	CASRIQENQPQHF
NA	TRBJ1-6	TRBV2	NA	TGTGCCAGCAGTAAAGAGGACGCCACAGGGATGATTTCACCCCTCCACTTT	CASSKEDATGMISPLHF
NA	TRBJ1-1	TRBV30	NA	TGTGCCTGGAGGGACAATTGGAACACTGAAGCTTTCTTT	CAWRDNWNTEAFF
NA	TRBJ1-3	TRBV15	NA	TGTGCCACCAGCGGGGTAGCCTCTGGAAACACCATATATTTT	CATSGVASGNTIYF
TRBD2	TRBJ2-5	TRBV7-2	NA	TGTGCCAGCAGCTTAGTCGGGAGGGAAGAGACCCAGTACTTC	CASSLVGREETQYF
TRBD2	TRBJ2-1	TRBV18	NA	TGTGCCAGCTCACCTGGGACTAGCGGGGGGCCTGCGTGGAATGAGCAGTTCTTC	CASSPGTSGGPAWNEQFF
NA	TRBJ2-3	TRBV10-1	NA	TGCGCCAGCAGTGAAAAGCTTACAGCGGCTAGCACAGATACGCAGTATTTT	CASSEKLTAASTDTQYF
NA	TRBJ1-1	TRBV29-1	NA	TGCAGCGTTGGCATCTCGACAGACCAGGTTCGGATTATGAACACTGAAGCTTTCTTT	CSVGISTDQVRIMNTEAFF
NA	TRBJ1-1	TRBV19	NA	TGTGCCAGTAGTATAGAGGCAGGGGCGAGAATGAACACTGAAGCTTTCTTT	CASSIEAGARMNTEAFF
NA	TRBJ1-1	TRBV5-1	few	TGCGCCAGCAGCTTGGAAGGCCAGGAGAACACTGAAGCTTTCTTT	CASSLEGQENTEAFF
NA	TRBJ1-5	TRBV10-2	NA	TGCGCCAGCAGACGCGGACGGGACAATCAGCCCCAGCATTTT	CASRRGRDNQPQHF
NA	TRBJ1-3	TRBV12-5	once	TGTGCTAGCGCCCTCCGGATCTCTGGAAACACCATATATTTT	CASALRISGNTIYF
TRBD1	TRBJ1-2	TRBV19	NA	TGTGCCAGTAGTCCCTCGGGACAGCCTTATGGCTACACCTTC	CASSPSGQPYGYTF
TRBD2	TRBJ2-5	TRBV3-1/TRBV3-2	NA	TGTGCCAGCAACTTCCCTAGCGGGGGGCAAGAGACCCAGTACTTC	CASNFPSGGQETQYF
TRBD1	TRBJ2-1	TRBV6-4	NA	TGTGCCAGCAGTGACTCGGGCGGGACAGGGTTTGTCAATGAGCAGTTCTTC	CASSDSGGTGFVNEQFF
TRBD1	TRBJ1-5	TRBV2	NA	TGTGCCAGCAGAGGACAGGGGGTCAATCAGCCCCAGCATTTT	CASRGQGVNQPQHF